These T cell receptor beta chains were read from a single sample in a study of OX40 agonist ivuxolimab in advanced cancers. Assay: immunoSEQ multiplex PCR; the TCRdb copy retains only in-frame clones and omits some. The sample contains around 26,000 clones, 79% of which appear only once. The sequenced sample was CD4+ or CD8+ T cells sorted from blood, obtained in a trial of the OX40 agonist ivuxolimab. All receptors derive from an adult with an advanced solid tumor such as melanoma, head and neck, liver or kidney cancer. Both conserved end residues are part of each CDR3. The D gene is left open where the match is weak. Where a row states a size, it is once, few, many or the class of an expanded clone; other rows omit it.

V: TRBV19; size: NA; D: NA; J: TRBJ2-5; CDR3: CASSILGRGGKETQYF; DNA: TGTGCCAGTAGTATTCTCGGCAGGGGAGGAAAAGAGACCCAGTACTTC
V: TRBV4-1; size: NA; D: TRBD1; J: TRBJ2-3; CDR3: CASSSPRGRTDTQYF; DNA: TGCGCCAGCAGCTCCCCGAGGGGGCGCACAGATACGCAGTATTTT
V: TRBV15; size: NA; D: NA; J: TRBJ1-3; CDR3: CATSRGPGNTIYF; DNA: TGTGCCACCAGCAGGGGGCCTGGAAACACCATATATTTT
V: TRBV7-2; size: few; D: NA; J: TRBJ2-7; CDR3: CASSDQGVGVLSEQYF; DNA: TGTGCCAGCAGCGACCAGGGAGTGGGAGTCTTGAGCGAGCAGTACTTC
V: TRBV18; size: NA; D: TRBD1; J: TRBJ2-5; CDR3: CASSRARGQETQYF; DNA: TGTGCCAGCTCACGGGCCAGGGGGCAAGAGACCCAGTACTTC
V: TRBV5-4; size: NA; D: NA; J: TRBJ2-3; CDR3: CASSLGQGGGDTQYF; DNA: TGTGCCAGCAGCTTGGGGCAGGGGGGCGGCGATACGCAGTATTTT
V: TRBV5-5; size: NA; D: NA; J: TRBJ2-7; CDR3: CASRYQGSYEQYF; DNA: TGTGCCAGCAGGTACCAGGGGTCCTACGAGCAGTACTTC
V: TRBV6-4; size: NA; D: TRBD2; J: TRBJ2-1; CDR3: CASSDGLAGNEQFF; DNA: TGTGCCAGCAGTGACGGACTAGCGGGGAATGAGCAGTTCTTC
V: TRBV14; size: few; D: NA; J: TRBJ1-6; CDR3: CASSQDQAGHSYNSPLHF; DNA: TGTGCCAGCAGCCAAGATCAGGCCGGGCACTCCTATAATTCACCCCTCCACTTT
V: TRBV5-4; size: NA; D: NA; J: TRBJ2-7; CDR3: CASSFGRELYEQYF; DNA: TGTGCCAGCAGCTTCGGCAGGGAGCTATACGAGCAGTACTTC
V: TRBV4-1; size: NA; D: TRBD1; J: TRBJ2-1; CDR3: CASSQARDRGREWFF; DNA: TGCGCCAGCAGCCAGGCCCGGGACAGGGGGCGTGAATGGTTCTTC
V: TRBV15; size: few; D: NA; J: TRBJ1-1; CDR3: CATSDRKNTEAFF; DNA: TGTGCCACCAGTGACAGGAAGAACACTGAAGCTTTCTTT
V: TRBV27; size: NA; D: NA; J: TRBJ1-2; CDR3: CASSFWAGDYGYTF; DNA: TGTGCCAGCAGTTTCTGGGCCGGCGACTATGGCTACACCTTC
V: TRBV7-2; size: NA; D: NA; J: TRBJ2-2; CDR3: CASSARRTVTGELFF; DNA: TGTGCCAGCAGCGCGCGGAGAACGGTCACCGGGGAGCTGTTTTTT
V: TRBV5-4; size: NA; D: TRBD1; J: TRBJ2-2; CDR3: CASTEGRGLTGELFF; DNA: TGTGCCAGCACTGAGGGCAGGGGGCTCACCGGGGAGCTGTTTTTT
V: TRBV5-4; size: NA; D: TRBD2; J: TRBJ2-3; CDR3: CASSFWAGGTDTQYF; DNA: TGTGCCAGCAGCTTTTGGGCGGGGGGCACAGATACGCAGTATTTT
V: TRBV7-9; size: few; D: NA; J: TRBJ1-1; CDR3: CASSLGGSEAFF; DNA: TGTGCCAGCAGCTTAGGGGGCTCTGAAGCTTTCTTT
V: TRBV25-1; size: medium-sized; D: TRBD1; J: TRBJ1-2; CDR3: CASRTTGVDGYTF; DNA: TGTGCCAGCAGAACGACAGGGGTAGATGGCTACACCTTC
V: TRBV10-3; size: NA; D: NA; J: TRBJ1-3; CDR3: CATRAFGSGNTIYF; DNA: TGTGCCACCCGCGCTTTTGGCTCTGGAAACACCATATATTTT
V: TRBV5-1; size: few; D: NA; J: TRBJ2-7; CDR3: CASSLVGVEQYF; DNA: TGCGCCAGCAGCTTGGTGGGGGTCGAGCAGTACTTC
V: TRBV15; size: NA; D: NA; J: TRBJ1-1; CDR3: CATSSESGRGTEAFF; DNA: TGTGCCACCAGCAGTGAATCAGGGAGAGGCACTGAAGCTTTCTTT
V: TRBV2; size: NA; D: NA; J: TRBJ2-3; CDR3: CASSVDIDTQYF; DNA: TGTGCCAGCAGTGTAGATATAGATACGCAGTATTTT
V: TRBV14; size: NA; D: NA; J: TRBJ2-7; CDR3: CASSPSRQFLPYEQYF; DNA: TGTGCCAGCAGCCCCAGCCGACAGTTTCTCCCCTACGAGCAGTACTTC
V: TRBV5-6; size: NA; D: NA; J: TRBJ1-6; CDR3: CASSRQVGVGSPLHF; DNA: TGTGCCAGCAGCCGACAGGTTGGAGTCGGTTCACCCCTCCACTTT
V: TRBV4-1; size: NA; D: TRBD1; J: TRBJ1-3; CDR3: CASSQDTGVGNTIYF; DNA: TGCGCCAGCAGCCAAGATACAGGGGTGGGAAACACCATATATTTT
V: TRBV9; size: NA; D: NA; J: TRBJ1-3; CDR3: CASSPSGGIGSGNTIYF; DNA: TGTGCCAGCAGCCCTAGTGGAGGGATTGGCTCTGGAAACACCATATATTTT
V: TRBV28; size: NA; D: NA; J: TRBJ1-1; CDR3: CASSLFIRGNTEAFF; DNA: TGTGCCAGCAGTTTATTTATAAGGGGAAACACTGAAGCTTTCTTT
V: TRBV11-2; size: NA; D: TRBD2; J: TRBJ2-5; CDR3: CASRKPTSLKETQYF; DNA: TGTGCCAGCAGAAAACCGACTAGCTTAAAAGAGACCCAGTACTTC
V: TRBV6-5; size: NA; D: NA; J: TRBJ2-3; CDR3: CASSYSKAQYF; DNA: TGTGCCAGCAGTTACTCGAAGGCGCAGTATTTT
V: TRBV10-3; size: NA; D: NA; J: TRBJ2-3; CDR3: CASNRETTDTQYF; DNA: TGTGCCTCCAACAGGGAGACCACAGATACGCAGTATTTT
V: TRBV7-2; size: NA; D: TRBD1; J: TRBJ1-1; CDR3: CASSRNRGNTEAFF; DNA: TGTGCCAGCAGCCGTAACAGGGGGAACACTGAAGCTTTCTTT
V: TRBV9; size: NA; D: NA; J: TRBJ1-1; CDR3: CASSVGRNTEAFF; DNA: TGTGCCAGCAGCGTAGGCCGCAACACTGAAGCTTTCTTT
V: TRBV5-1; size: NA; D: NA; J: TRBJ2-7; CDR3: CASTSGGSMAYEQYF; DNA: TGCGCCAGCACTTCTGGGGGGAGTATGGCCTACGAGCAGTACTTC
V: TRBV10-3; size: NA; D: TRBD1; J: TRBJ1-6; CDR3: CAIRLGTDNSPLHF; DNA: TGTGCCATCAGACTTGGGACAGATAATTCACCCCTCCACTTT
V: TRBV14; size: few; D: NA; J: TRBJ2-1; CDR3: CASSHRGSSYNEQFF; DNA: TGTGCCAGCAGCCACCGGGGGAGCTCCTACAATGAGCAGTTCTTC
V: TRBV4-1; size: NA; D: NA; J: TRBJ2-3; CDR3: CASSQEGSTDTQYF; DNA: TGCGCCAGCAGCCAAGAGGGCAGCACAGATACGCAGTATTTT
V: TRBV11-2; size: NA; D: NA; J: TRBJ2-3; CDR3: CASSLGVGLIDF; DNA: TGTGCCAGCAGCTTAGGAGTCGGCTTGATAGATTTT
V: TRBV11-2; size: NA; D: NA; J: TRBJ2-3; CDR3: CASSLVSTDTQYF; DNA: TGTGCCAGCAGCTTAGTCAGCACAGATACGCAGTATTTT
V: TRBV4-2; size: NA; D: TRBD2; J: TRBJ2-5; CDR3: CASSQSGGALETQYF; DNA: TGTGCCAGCAGCCAAAGCGGGGGGGCCCTGGAGACCCAGTACTTC
V: TRBV5-6; size: NA; D: NA; J: TRBJ1-2; CDR3: CASSLTYRDDSNYGYTF; DNA: TGTGCCAGCAGCTTGACCTACCGGGACGACTCTAACTATGGCTACACCTTC
V: TRBV4-3; size: NA; D: TRBD1; J: TRBJ1-4; CDR3: CASTAGQVLFF; DNA: TGCGCCAGCACCGCGGGACAGGTCCTGTTTTTT
V: TRBV5-1; size: NA; D: TRBD1; J: TRBJ1-1; CDR3: CASSPGTGAMNTEAFF; DNA: TGCGCCAGCAGCCCTGGGACAGGGGCTATGAACACTGAAGCTTTCTTT
V: TRBV6-5; size: few; D: NA; J: TRBJ1-1; CDR3: CASGPAALHTEAFF; DNA: TGTGCCAGCGGGCCGGCGGCTTTACACACTGAAGCTTTCTTT
V: TRBV4-2; size: NA; D: NA; J: TRBJ1-4; CDR3: CASSQERTSNEKLFF; DNA: TGTGCCAGCAGCCAAGAGAGAACATCTAATGAAAAACTGTTTTTT
V: TRBV30; size: NA; D: NA; J: TRBJ1-2; CDR3: CAWSMAGNYGYTF; DNA: TGTGCCTGGAGTATGGCAGGGAACTATGGCTACACCTTC
V: TRBV7-9; size: few; D: NA; J: TRBJ1-1; CDR3: CASSIQSPADTEAFF; DNA: TGTGCCAGCAGCATTCAGAGCCCGGCGGACACTGAAGCTTTCTTT
V: TRBV4-1; size: few; D: NA; J: TRBJ1-2; CDR3: CASSQVSQGYTF; DNA: TGCGCCAGCAGCCAAGTTTCACAGGGCTACACCTTC
V: TRBV5-4; size: NA; D: TRBD1; J: TRBJ2-7; CDR3: CASSSSGTGYHEQYF; DNA: TGTGCCAGCAGCTCGAGCGGGACAGGGTACCACGAGCAGTACTTC
V: TRBV4-2; size: NA; D: TRBD1; J: TRBJ2-1; CDR3: CASSRAGTGGLSYEQFF; DNA: TGTGCCAGCAGCCGGGCTGGGACAGGGGGCTTATCATATGAGCAGTTCTTC
V: TRBV5-1; size: NA; D: NA; J: TRBJ2-4; CDR3: CASSLGGENIQYF; DNA: TGCGCCAGCAGCTTGGGCGGGGAAAACATTCAGTACTTC
V: TRBV4-1; size: few; D: NA; J: TRBJ1-5; CDR3: CASSQTPGQPQHF; DNA: TGCGCCAGCAGCCAGACACCCGGCCAGCCCCAGCATTTT
V: TRBV7-6; size: once; D: TRBD2; J: TRBJ2-7; CDR3: CASSPGLAGLSSYEQYF; DNA: TGTGCCAGCAGCCCGGGACTAGCGGGCTTGAGCTCCTACGAGCAGTACTTC